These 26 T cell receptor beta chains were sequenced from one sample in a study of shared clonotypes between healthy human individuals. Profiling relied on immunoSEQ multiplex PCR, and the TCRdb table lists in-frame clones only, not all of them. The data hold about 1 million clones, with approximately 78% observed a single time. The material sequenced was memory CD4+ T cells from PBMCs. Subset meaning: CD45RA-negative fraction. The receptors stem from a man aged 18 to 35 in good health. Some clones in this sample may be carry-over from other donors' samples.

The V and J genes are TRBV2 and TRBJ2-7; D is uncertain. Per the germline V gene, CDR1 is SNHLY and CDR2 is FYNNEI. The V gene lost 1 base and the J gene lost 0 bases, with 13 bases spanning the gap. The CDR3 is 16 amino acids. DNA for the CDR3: TGTGCCAGCAGTGAAGAGGCAGCGACAAACTCCTACGAGCAGTACTTC. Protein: CASSEEAATNSYEQYF.

In nucleotides, the CDR3 is TGTGCCAGCAGTGAAGCCCGGGCTAGGACCGGGGAGCTGTTTTTT. Its translation: CASSEARARTGELFF. This chain joins TRBV2 and TRBJ2-2; no definite D call. The V end lost 0 bases, the J end lost 5 bases, and 10 bases lay between the germline ends. Germline lookup yields CDR1 SNHLY and CDR2 FYNNEI. This CDR3 contains 15 residues.

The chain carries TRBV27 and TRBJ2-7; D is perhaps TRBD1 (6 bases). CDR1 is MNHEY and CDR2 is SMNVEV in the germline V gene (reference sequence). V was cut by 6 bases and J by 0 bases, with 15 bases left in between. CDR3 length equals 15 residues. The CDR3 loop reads CASSRGDTTSYEQYF. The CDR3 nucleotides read TGTGCCAGCAGCCGTGGGGACACCACCTCCTACGAGCAGTACTTC.

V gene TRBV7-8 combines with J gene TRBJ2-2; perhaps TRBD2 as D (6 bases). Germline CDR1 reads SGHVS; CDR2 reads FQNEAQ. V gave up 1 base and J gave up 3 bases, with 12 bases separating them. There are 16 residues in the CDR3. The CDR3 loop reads CASSLGDFWDTGELFF. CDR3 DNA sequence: TGTGCCAGCAGCTTAGGGGACTTCTGGGACACCGGGGAGCTGTTTTTT.

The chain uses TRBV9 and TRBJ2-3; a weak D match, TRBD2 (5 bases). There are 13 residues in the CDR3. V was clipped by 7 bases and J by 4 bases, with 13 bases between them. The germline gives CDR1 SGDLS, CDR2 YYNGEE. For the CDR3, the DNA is TGTGCCAGCGGGAGAGTCCATCCAGATACGCAGTATTTT. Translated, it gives CASGRVHPDTQYF.

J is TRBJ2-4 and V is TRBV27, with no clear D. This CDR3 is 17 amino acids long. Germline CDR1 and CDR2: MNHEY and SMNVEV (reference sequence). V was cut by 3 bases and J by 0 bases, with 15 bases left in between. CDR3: CASSFRASTLAKNIQYF. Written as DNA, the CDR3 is TGTGCCAGCAGTTTCCGCGCTTCAACTTTAGCCAAAAACATTCAGTACTTC.

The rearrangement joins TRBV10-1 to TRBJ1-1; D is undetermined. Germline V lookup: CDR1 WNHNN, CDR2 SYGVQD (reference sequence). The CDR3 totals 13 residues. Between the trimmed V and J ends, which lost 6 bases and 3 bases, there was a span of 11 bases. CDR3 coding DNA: TGCGCCAGCAGGGCTATGGTCCACACTGAAGCTTTCTTT. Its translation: CASRAMVHTEAFF.

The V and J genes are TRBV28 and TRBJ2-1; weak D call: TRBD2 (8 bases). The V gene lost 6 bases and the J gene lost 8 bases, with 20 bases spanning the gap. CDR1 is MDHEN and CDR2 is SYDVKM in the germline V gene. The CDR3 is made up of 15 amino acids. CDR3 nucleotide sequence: TGTGCCAGCAGCTTAGTGGGACTAGGGGGCGATGAGCAGTTCTTC. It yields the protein CASSLVGLGGDEQFF.

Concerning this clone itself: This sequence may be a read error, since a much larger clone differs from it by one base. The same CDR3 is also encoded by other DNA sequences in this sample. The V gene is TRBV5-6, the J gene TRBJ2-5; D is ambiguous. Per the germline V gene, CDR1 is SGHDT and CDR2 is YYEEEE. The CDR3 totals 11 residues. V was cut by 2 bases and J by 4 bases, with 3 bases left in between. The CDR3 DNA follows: TGTGCCAGCAGCTTCGGAGAGACCCAGTACTTC. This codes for CASSFGETQYF. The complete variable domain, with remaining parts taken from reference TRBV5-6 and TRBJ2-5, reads DAGVTQSPTHLIKTRGQQVTLRCSPKSGHDTVSWYQQALGQGPQFIFQYYEEEERQRGNFPDRFSGHQFPNYSSELNVNALLLGDSALYLCASSFGETQYFGPGTRLLVL.

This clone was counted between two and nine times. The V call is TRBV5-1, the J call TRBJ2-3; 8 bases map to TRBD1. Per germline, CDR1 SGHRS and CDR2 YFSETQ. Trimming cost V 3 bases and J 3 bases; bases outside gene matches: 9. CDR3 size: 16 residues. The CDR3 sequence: CASSWRGGQGTDTQYF. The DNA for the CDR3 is TGCGCCAGCAGCTGGCGCGGAGGACAGGGAACAGATACGCAGTATTTT.

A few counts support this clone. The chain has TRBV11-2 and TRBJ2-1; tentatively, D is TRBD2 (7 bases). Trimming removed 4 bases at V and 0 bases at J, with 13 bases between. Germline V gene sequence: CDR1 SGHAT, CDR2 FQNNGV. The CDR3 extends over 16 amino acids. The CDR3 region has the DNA TGTGCCAGCAGCTGGGGGGGCGAGAGCTCCTACAATGAGCAGTTCTTC. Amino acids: CASSWGGESSYNEQFF.

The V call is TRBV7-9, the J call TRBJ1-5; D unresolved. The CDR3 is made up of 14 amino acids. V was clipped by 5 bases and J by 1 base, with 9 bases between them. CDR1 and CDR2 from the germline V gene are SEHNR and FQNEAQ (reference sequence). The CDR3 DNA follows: TGTGCCAGCAGCCCTACTTCGAGCAATCAGCCCCAGCATTTT. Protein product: CASSPTSSNQPQHF.

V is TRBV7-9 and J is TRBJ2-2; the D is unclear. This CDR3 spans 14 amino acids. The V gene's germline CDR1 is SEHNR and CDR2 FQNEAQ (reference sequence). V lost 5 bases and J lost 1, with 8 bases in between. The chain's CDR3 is CASSEKGNTGELFF. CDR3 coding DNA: TGTGCCAGCAGCGAAAAGGGGAACACCGGGGAGCTGTTTTTT.

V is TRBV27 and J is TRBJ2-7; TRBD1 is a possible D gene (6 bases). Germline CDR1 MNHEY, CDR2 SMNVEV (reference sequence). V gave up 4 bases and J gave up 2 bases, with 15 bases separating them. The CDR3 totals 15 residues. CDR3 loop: CASSSPGAGAYEQYF. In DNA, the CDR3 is TGTGCCAGCAGTTCCCCCGGGGCAGGGGCCTACGAGCAGTACTTC.

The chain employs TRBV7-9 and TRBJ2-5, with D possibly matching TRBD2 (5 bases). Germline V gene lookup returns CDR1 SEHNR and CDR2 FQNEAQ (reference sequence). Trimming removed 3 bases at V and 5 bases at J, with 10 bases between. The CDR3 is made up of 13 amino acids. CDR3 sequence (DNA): TGTGCCAGCAGCTTCCCGGGAAGTGAGACCCAGTACTTC. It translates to CASSFPGSETQYF.

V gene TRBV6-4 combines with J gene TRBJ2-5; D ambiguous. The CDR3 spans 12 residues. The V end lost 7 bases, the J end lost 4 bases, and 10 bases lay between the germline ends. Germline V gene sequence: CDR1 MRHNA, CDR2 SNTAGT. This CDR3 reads CASIIRSETQYF. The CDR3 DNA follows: TGTGCCAGCATTATCAGGTCAGAGACCCAGTACTTC.

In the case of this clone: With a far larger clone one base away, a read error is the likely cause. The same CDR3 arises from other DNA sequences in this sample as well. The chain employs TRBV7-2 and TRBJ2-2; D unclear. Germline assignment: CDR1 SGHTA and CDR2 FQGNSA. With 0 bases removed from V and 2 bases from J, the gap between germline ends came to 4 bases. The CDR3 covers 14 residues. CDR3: CASSLAQNTGELFF. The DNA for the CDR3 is TGTGCCAGCAGCTTAGCACAAAACACCGGGGAGCTGTTTTTT.

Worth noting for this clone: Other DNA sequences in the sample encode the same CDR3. Written as DNA, the CDR3 is TGTGCCAGCAGCTTGGGCAGCTCTGGAAACACCATATATTTT. Translating it yields CASSLGSSGNTIYF. This chain links TRBV5-4 with TRBJ1-3, with no clear D. CDR1 SGHNT and CDR2 YYREEE come from the germline V gene (reference sequence). Trimming stripped 0 bases from V and 0 bases from J, with 4 bases between. The CDR3 loop spans 14 amino acids.

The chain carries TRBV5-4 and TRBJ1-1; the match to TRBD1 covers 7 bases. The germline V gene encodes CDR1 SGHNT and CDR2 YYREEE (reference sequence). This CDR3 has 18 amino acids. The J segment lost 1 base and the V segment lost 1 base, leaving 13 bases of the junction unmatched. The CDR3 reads CASSLLLGGGQANTEAFF. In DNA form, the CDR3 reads TGTGCCAGCAGCTTGTTGTTGGGGGGAGGACAGGCGAACACTGAAGCTTTCTTT.

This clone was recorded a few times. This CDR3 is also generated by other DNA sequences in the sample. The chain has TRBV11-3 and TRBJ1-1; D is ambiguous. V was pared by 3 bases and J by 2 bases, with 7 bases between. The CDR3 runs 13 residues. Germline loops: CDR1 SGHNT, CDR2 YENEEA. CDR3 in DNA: TGTGCCAGCAGCTTCACGGCAAACACTGAAGCTTTCTTT. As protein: CASSFTANTEAFF.

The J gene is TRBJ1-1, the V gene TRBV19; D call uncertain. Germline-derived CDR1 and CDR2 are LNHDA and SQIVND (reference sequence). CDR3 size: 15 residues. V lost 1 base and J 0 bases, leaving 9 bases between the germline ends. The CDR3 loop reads CASSIGQILNTEAFF. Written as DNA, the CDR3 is TGTGCCAGTAGTATAGGCCAGATCTTGAACACTGAAGCTTTCTTT. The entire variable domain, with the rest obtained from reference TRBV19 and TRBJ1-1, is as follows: DGGITQSPKYLFRKEGQNVTLSCEQNLNHDAMYWYRQDPGQGLRLIYYSQIVNDFQKGDIAEGYSVSREKKESFPLTVTSAQKNPTAFYLCASSIGQILNTEAFFGQGTRLTVV.

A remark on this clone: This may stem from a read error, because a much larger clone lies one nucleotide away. CDR3 sequence (DNA): TGTGCCATCAGTGTCCAGGGGGTAGGGCAAGGGACCCAGTACTTC. This translates into CAISVQGVGQGTQYF. V is TRBV10-3 and J is TRBJ2-5, with TRBD1 identical over 7 bases. This CDR3 has 15 amino acids. CDR1 is ENHRY, CDR2 SYGVKD, per germline.

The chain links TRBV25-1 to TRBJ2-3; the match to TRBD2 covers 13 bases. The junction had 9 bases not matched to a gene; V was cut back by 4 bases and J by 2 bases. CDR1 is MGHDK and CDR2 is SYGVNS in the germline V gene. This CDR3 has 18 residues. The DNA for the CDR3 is TGTGCCAGCAGTGGTGCCGGACTAGCGGGAGCGCTCACAGATACGCAGTATTTT. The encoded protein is CASSGAGLAGALTDTQYF. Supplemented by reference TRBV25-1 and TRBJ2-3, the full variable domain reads EADIYQTPRYLVIGTGKKITLECSQTMGHDKMYWYQQDPGMELHLIHYSYGVNSTEKGDLSSESTVSRIRTEHFPLTLESARPSHTSQYLCASSGAGLAGALTDTQYFGPGTRLTVL.

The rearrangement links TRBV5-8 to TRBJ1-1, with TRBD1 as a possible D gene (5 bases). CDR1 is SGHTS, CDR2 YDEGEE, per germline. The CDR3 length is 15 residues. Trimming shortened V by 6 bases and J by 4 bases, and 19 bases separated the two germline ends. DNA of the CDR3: TGTGCCAGCACCTTCCCGGGGGTGAGGGTCACTGAAGCTTTCTTT. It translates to CASTFPGVRVTEAFF. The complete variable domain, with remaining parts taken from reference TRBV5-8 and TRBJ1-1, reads EAGVTQSPTHLIKTRGQQATLRCSPISGHTSVYWYQQALGLGLQFLLWYDEGEERNRGNFPPRFSGRQFPNYSSELNVNALELEDSALYLCASTFPGVRVTEAFFGQGTRLTVV.

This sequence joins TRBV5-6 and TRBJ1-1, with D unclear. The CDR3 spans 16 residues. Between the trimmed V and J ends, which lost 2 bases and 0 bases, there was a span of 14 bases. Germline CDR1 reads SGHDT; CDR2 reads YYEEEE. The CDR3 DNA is TGTGCCAGCAGCTTCGGGCGGACGTCCATGAACACTGAAGCTTTCTTT. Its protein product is CASSFGRTSMNTEAFF.

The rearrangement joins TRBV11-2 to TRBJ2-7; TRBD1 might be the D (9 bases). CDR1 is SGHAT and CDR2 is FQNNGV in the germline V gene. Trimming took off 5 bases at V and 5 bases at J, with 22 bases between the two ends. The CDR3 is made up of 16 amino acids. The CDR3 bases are TGTGCCAGCAGCATCCGGACAGGGGCGGGAGGAAACGAGCAGTACTTC. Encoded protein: CASSIRTGAGGNEQYF.